This T cell receptor (beta chain) was sequenced for a study of response to subunit inactivated influenza vaccine. TCRdb ran MiXCR on the RT-PCR reads and lists one entry per CDR3 protein. This repertoire shows about 540,000 distinct CDR3 sequences, about 15% found once; its top ten account for over 8.5%. CDR1 is SGHTA and CDR2 is FQGNSA in the germline V gene. The CDR3 runs 16 residues. V was pared by 2 bases and J by 3 bases, with 7 bases of the junction left unmatched. This clonotype was seen at least ten times. What it recognizes is unknown. Notes on the study in general: A suggestion made by the authors is that each seasonal influenza vaccination recruits few new T cells.

The J gene is TRBJ2-3, the V gene TRBV7-2; 8 bases line up with TRBD1. The sample in question was PBMCs from blood, obtained roughly 12 days after vaccination. The TCR originated in a man in his fifties who received an inactivated influenza vaccine. Here the CDR3 reads CASSLPGQGVTDTQYF. The DNA for the CDR3 is TGTGCCAGCAGCTTACCCGGACAGGGAGTGACAGATACGCAGTATTTT.